This TCR beta chain originates from a study of blood T cell repertoires in COVID-19 (TCRdb year 2020). Describing the broader study: Collaborator samples came from the United States, Italy and Spain and covered acute and convalescent phases of COVID-19. The repertoires were released in a freely available public database intended as a resource for research on the immune response to SARS-CoV-2. Nearly every sample came with metadata listing a de-identified subject ID, COVID-19 status, age in years and sex. The samples were drawn from two sources: the first 160 participants of the ongoing ImmuneRACE study, and 950 to 1,500 subjects contributed by 6 global collaborators. The material from the prospective study consisted of cDNA or gDNA derived from T cells, B-cell-depleted T cells, or PBMCs. Deeply sampled blood TCRbeta repertoires from subjects exposed to, actively infected with, or recovered from COVID-19 were included in the dataset. Where HLA class I and class II types were available, the types were taken from metadata supplied by the sample provider, not from assay-based typing. Broader findings and caveats from the paper: The amount of clinical and demographic metadata varied by source and participant and was provided uncurated.

TCRbeta CDR3 regions were amplified from genomic DNA using the immunoSEQ Assay, a bias-controlled multiplex PCR. The study's own analysis went as follows. The number of nucleated cells in each sample was estimated by amplification of reference gene primers within the assay. To quantify the absolute abundance of each unique TCRbeta CDR3 rearrangement, sequence reads were collapsed and filtered. For each sample, productive Simpson clonality was calculated by taking the square root of Simpson's diversity index across productive rearrangements. TCRdb carries this immuneACCESS record with in-frame sequences only. Its versions omit some clonotypes, under half of them owing to an unresolved V gene in the studies checked, with the rest unexplained. The V and J calls and the clone size are those of that table, but D and trimming were determined from the DNA. In this sample the table shows under 300,000 clones, about four fifths of which occur a single time. Roughly 9.4% of the sample is held by the ten biggest clonotypes.

A second Seattle source provided samples from volunteer blood donors who had recovered from COVID-19. The collaborating institutions used their own protocols to collect whole blood in K2EDTA tubes. For TCRbeta analysis, collaborator samples were shipped as frozen whole blood, as isolated PBMCs, or as DNA extracted from either sample type. CDR1 and CDR2 are drawn from the germline V gene: SGHRS, YFSETQ. V trim: 2 bases; J trim: 7 bases; unmatched bases: 5. From cysteine to phenylalanine, the CDR3 is 16 amino acids long. CDR3 DNA only is kept here, 48 bases in frame from base 1. Regarding this clone: Which antigen it targets is not known. No qualities accompany the bases; no much larger clone lies one base away.

The sequence links TRBV5-1 to TRBJ2-2, and TRBD2 aligns with 13 junction nucleotides. The sequencing sample was made of peripheral blood. The source of this sequence is a woman aged 45-60 years who had recovered from COVID-19. For the CDR3, the sequence is CASSLRTSGSVGELFF. The DNA sequence is as follows: TGCGCCAGCAGCTTAAGGACTAGCGGGAGTGTCGGGGAGCTGTTTTTT.